The clone carrying this TCR beta chain was found many times. Its antigen remains unknown. The germline V gene has CDR1 SNHLY and CDR2 FYNNEI. The CDR3 is made up of 13 amino acids. Trimming took off 8 bases at V and 1 base at J, with 11 bases between the two ends. These data originate in a study of T cells in Graves' hyperthyroidism and ophthalmopathy. Study-level results: Appearing also in blood were most of the thyroid clonotypes expanded above 0.001. Model output signaled ophthalmopathy a median approximately 6 months ahead of onset.

Amplification of TCR beta CDR3 regions was performed using RNA transcripts as template. TCR CDR3 underwent first-round RT-PCR with the HTBI primer set. Via MiXCR, TCRdb re-called the multiplex PCR reads, giving one row per CDR3 protein. The sample lists approximately 700,000 distinct CDR3 sequences; about a sixth were seen once. Clinical symptoms, serum thyroxine and TRAb, thyroid ultrasound and orbital computed tomography were used for the diagnoses. Fresh peripheral blood, 8 to 10 ml, was the source of the PBMCs. The sequencing input was blood. This clonotype was sampled from a man younger than 35 with Graves' hyperthyroidism. The chain uses TRBV2 and TRBJ1-1, with D perhaps TRBD1 (6 bases). The CDR3 DNA is TGTGCCAGCCTCAGGGGAGGGAACACTGAAGCTTTCTTT. It translates to CASLRGGNTEAFF.